Listed below are T cell receptor beta chains from one sample, sequenced in a study of identifying expanded T cells in peripheral blood. Data came from immunoSEQ multiplex PCR; TCRdb stores just in-frame clones and leaves some out. The sample includes under 150,000 clones, about 86% of them seen just once. The sample taken for sequencing was blood. The receptors originated from a person between 18 and 75 years old in good health. Each CDR3 is given with its conserved first and last residue.

j_call: TRBJ2-1
v_call: TRBV7-9
cdr3_aa: CASGETSGINEQFF

j_call: TRBJ2-3
v_call: TRBV9
cdr3_aa: CASSVGLAGRDTQYF

j_call: TRBJ2-3
v_call: TRBV7-9
cdr3_aa: CASSLGGDRVGDTQYF

j_call: TRBJ2-7
v_call: TRBV7-2
cdr3_aa: CASSLVGGTTYEQYF

j_call: TRBJ2-1
v_call: TRBV7-2
cdr3_aa: CASSFVQGQYNEQFF

j_call: TRBJ2-1
v_call: TRBV10-3
cdr3_aa: CAIRPSRDEQFF

j_call: TRBJ1-1
v_call: TRBV27
cdr3_aa: CASSLSFPAGGEGPEAFF

j_call: TRBJ2-3
v_call: TRBV29-1
cdr3_aa: CSTLVNTQYF

j_call: TRBJ2-5
v_call: TRBV7-9
cdr3_aa: CASNILAEETQYF

j_call: TRBJ2-7
v_call: TRBV7-2
cdr3_aa: CASSLAGGSEQYF

j_call: TRBJ2-7
v_call: TRBV2
cdr3_aa: CATRGGPYEQYF

j_call: TRBJ1-2
v_call: TRBV7-9
cdr3_aa: CASSLGGRRPYGYTF

j_call: TRBJ2-5
v_call: TRBV18
cdr3_aa: CASSPAGLLTQYF

j_call: TRBJ1-1
v_call: TRBV19
cdr3_aa: CASKLVGAQAEAFF

j_call: TRBJ2-2
v_call: TRBV5-1
cdr3_aa: CASSLALGSGELFF

j_call: TRBJ1-2
v_call: TRBV6-5
cdr3_aa: CASRLPGNYGYTF

j_call: TRBJ1-1
v_call: TRBV28
cdr3_aa: CASIAEGNTEAFF

j_call: TRBJ1-4
v_call: TRBV30
cdr3_aa: CAWSAWGGQEKLFF

j_call: TRBJ2-1
v_call: TRBV7-2
cdr3_aa: CASSFSNGDYNEQFF

j_call: TRBJ1-5
v_call: TRBV5-1
cdr3_aa: CASSLGVTGTLYFQNQPQHF